These T cell receptor beta chains were read from a single sample in a study of blood T cells in healthy people across ages. TCRdb redid the calling of the 5' RACE reads with MiXCR, one entry per CDR3 protein. The table shows over a million distinct CDR3 sequences, with less than 50% occurring only once. Specimen: blood. The receptors here all came from a woman aged 55-70 years in good health. The CDR3 runs from the conserved cysteine through the conserved F or W. A D gene is named only where the DNA matches it firmly. Some rows mark clone size as missing; the rest say once, few, many or name a class of expanded clone.

TRBJ2-1,TRBD2,TRBV20-1,-,TGCAGTGCTAGAGACCGTGTAGCGGGATTCAGCAATGAGCAGTTCTTC,CSARDRVAGFSNEQFF
TRBJ2-3,-,TRBV12-3/TRBV12-4,-,TGTGCCAGCGGTTTCATCGGGAGTAAGGATACGCAGTATTTT,CASGFIGSKDTQYF
TRBJ1-5,TRBD1,TRBV27,-,TGTGCCAGCAGTTTCATGGACAGGGACGAGGATCGGCCCCAGCATTTT,CASSFMDRDEDRPQHF
TRBJ2-5,-,TRBV27,-,TGTGCCAGCAGCCCCGATTTCTTCCAAGAGACCCAGTACTTC,CASSPDFFQETQYF
TRBJ1-2,TRBD1,TRBV5-8,few,TGTGCCAGCAGCCTTACAGGGGGAACTAACTATGGCTACACCTTC,CASSLTGGTNYGYTF
TRBJ1-1,TRBD1,TRBV7-3,-,TGTGCCAGCAGCTTAGGACCCACAGGGGGCATAACTGAAGCTTTCTTT,CASSLGPTGGITEAFF
TRBJ2-7,-,TRBV10-3,few,TGTGCCATCAGTGAGTCGATAGCGTCGGGGGTCGACGAGCAGTACTTC,CAISESIASGVDEQYF
TRBJ2-1,-,TRBV20-1,-,TGCAGTGCTGGGGGACTTTACAATGAGCAGTTCTTC,CSAGGLYNEQFF
TRBJ2-7,TRBD2,TRBV10-2,few,TGCGCCAGCAGTGAGTCGAGTGGACTAGCGGCCTACGAGCAGTACTTC,CASSESSGLAAYEQYF
TRBJ2-2,TRBD1,TRBV29-1,few,TGCAGCGTTTGGACAGGGGGGACCGGGGAGCTGTTTTTT,CSVWTGGTGELFF
TRBJ1-5,-,TRBV7-2,few,TGTGCCAGCAGCTCCGGGGGGATTCAGCCCCAGCATTTT,CASSSGGIQPQHF
TRBJ2-7,-,TRBV2,-,TGTGCCAGCAGTGAAGCGCGTGGAGGGACCTACGAGCAGTACTTC,CASSEARGGTYEQYF
TRBJ2-7,-,TRBV6-1,-,TGTGCCACCACGCGGCAGGGGGGGTACGAGCAGTACTTC,CATTRQGGYEQYF
TRBJ2-7,TRBD2,TRBV4-2,-,TGTGCCAGCAGCCAAGTGGGAGCGGGAGGTGGCTCCTACGAGCAGTACTTC,CASSQVGAGGGSYEQYF
TRBJ2-3,TRBD2,TRBV5-1,-,TGCGCCAGCAAACTAGCGTCTGATACGCAGTATTTT,CASKLASDTQYF
TRBJ2-3,-,TRBV20-1,-,TGCAGTGCTCAAGACGGCCTAGGTAGAGATACGCAGTATTTT,CSAQDGLGRDTQYF
TRBJ2-1,TRBD2,TRBV20-1,-,TGCAGTGCTAGAGGGGAGGGAGGTGGCAATGAGCAGTTCTTC,CSARGEGGGNEQFF
TRBJ2-3,-,TRBV7-2,many,TGTGCCAGCAGCTTAGTCATAGATACGCAGTATTTT,CASSLVIDTQYF
TRBJ2-1,TRBD2,TRBV12-3/TRBV12-4,few,TGTGCCAGCAGTTTTAGGGGACTAGCAAACAATGAGCAGTTCTTC,CASSFRGLANNEQFF
TRBJ2-5,-,TRBV12-3/TRBV12-4,-,TGTGCCAGCAGTTTTGGTCCCCCGAAGGAAGAGACCCAGTACTTC,CASSFGPPKEETQYF
TRBJ2-1,TRBD2,TRBV10-1,-,TGCGCCAGCAAAGGGACTAGCGGGAGAAAGTTCTTC,CASKGTSGRKFF
TRBJ2-5,TRBD2,TRBV20-1,few,TGCAGTGCTACCACGGGAGGGCCCGGAGAGACCCAGTACTTC,CSATTGGPGETQYF
TRBJ2-1,TRBD2,TRBV20-1,few,TGCAGTGCGGACGATAGCGGGGGAACCTACAATGAGCAGTTCTTC,CSADDSGGTYNEQFF
TRBJ2-1,TRBD2,TRBV6-5,few,TGTGCCAGTGCCCGACTAGCCCCTCATGAGCAGTTCTTC,CASARLAPHEQFF
TRBJ2-5,-,TRBV27,few,TGTGCCAGCAGTTTATCATGGCTAGCGCAGGAGACCCAGTACTTC,CASSLSWLAQETQYF
TRBJ2-1,-,TRBV2,-,TGTGCCAGCAGTGAACAGGGACTTTACAATGAGCAGTTCTTC,CASSEQGLYNEQFF
TRBJ2-5,-,TRBV12-3/TRBV12-4,few,TGTGCCAGCAGCCAGGGGATGGAGACCCAGTACTTC,CASSQGMETQYF
TRBJ2-5,TRBD2,TRBV14,-,TGTGCCAGCAGCCAAGGGTGGGGTACTAGCGAAGAGACCCAGTACTTC,CASSQGWGTSEETQYF
TRBJ2-1,-,TRBV5-4,once,TGTGCCAGCAGCTTGGAGGTTGGGGGCCATGAGCAGTTCTTC,CASSLEVGGHEQFF
TRBJ2-3,TRBD2,TRBV10-3,few,TGTGCCATCAGTGGGCCGGGACTAGCGGGTCCCACAGATACGCAGTATTTT,CAISGPGLAGPTDTQYF
TRBJ2-1,-,TRBV4-1,few,TGCGCCAGCAGCTCCGGGACCCCCTCAACCAATGAGCAGTTCTTC,CASSSGTPSTNEQFF
TRBJ2-5,TRBD2,TRBV7-9,once,TGTGCCAGCAGCAAGACTAGCCGCGTGGAGACCCAGTACTTC,CASSKTSRVETQYF
TRBJ1-5,TRBD1,TRBV10-3,-,TGTGCCATCAGTGCGGACAGGGTGGGTGGGCCCCAGCATTTT,CAISADRVGGPQHF
TRBJ1-2,-,TRBV2,once,TGTGCCAGCAGTCTGGTGAGCAGTGGGCTTAACTATGGCTACACCTTC,CASSLVSSGLNYGYTF
TRBJ2-1,-,TRBV5-1,few,TGCGCCAGCACCCTATACGGCGGGACTGGGAATGAGCAGTTCTTC,CASTLYGGTGNEQFF